Listed below are T cell receptor beta chains from one sample, sequenced in a study of human T cells and chemical hapten exposure. Each CDR3 protein is one row after TCRdb ran MiXCR on the RACE reads. The sample includes some 330,000 distinct CDR3 sequences, around 5% of them seen just once. The material was whole blood, obtained in connection with sensitization to the hapten diphenylcyclopropenone (DPC). These receptors came from a woman aged 18-29 years with alopecia areata. Some clones in this sample may be carry-over from other donors' samples. Each CDR3 is given with its conserved first and last residue. The order of the fields is clone size, J gene, V gene, CDR3 length, D gene, CDR3 protein, CDR3 DNA. The D gene is left open where the match is weak. Where a row states a size, it is once, few, many or the class of an expanded clone; other rows omit it.

clone_size: -; j_call: TRBJ2-2; v_call: TRBV6-5; cdr3_length: 14; d_call: -; cdr3_aa: CASSLGRDTGELFF; cdr3_nt: TGTGCCAGCAGTCTTGGGCGTGACACCGGGGAGCTGTTTTTT
clone_size: few; j_call: TRBJ2-7; v_call: TRBV6-5; cdr3_length: 16; d_call: TRBD1; cdr3_aa: CASSSTPGQGGHEQYF; cdr3_nt: TGTGCCAGCAGTTCCACCCCGGGACAGGGTGGCCACGAGCAGTACTTC
clone_size: -; j_call: TRBJ2-7; v_call: TRBV5-6; cdr3_length: 16; d_call: TRBD2; cdr3_aa: CASSLAWGTSGYEQYF; cdr3_nt: TGTGCCAGCAGCTTGGCCTGGGGGACTAGTGGCTACGAGCAGTACTTC
clone_size: many; j_call: TRBJ1-4; v_call: TRBV12-3/TRBV12-4; cdr3_length: 16; d_call: TRBD1; cdr3_aa: CASSPGQGAGNEKLFF; cdr3_nt: TGTGCCAGCAGTCCGGGACAGGGGGCAGGTAATGAAAAACTGTTTTTT
clone_size: -; j_call: TRBJ1-4; v_call: TRBV9; cdr3_length: 15; d_call: -; cdr3_aa: CASSVEGETNEKLFF; cdr3_nt: TGTGCCAGCAGCGTAGAAGGTGAAACTAATGAAAAACTGTTTTTT
clone_size: -; j_call: TRBJ2-2; v_call: TRBV24-1; cdr3_length: 13; d_call: -; cdr3_aa: CATSEVPFGELFF; cdr3_nt: TGTGCCACCAGTGAGGTGCCCTTCGGGGAGCTGTTTTTT
clone_size: many; j_call: TRBJ2-3; v_call: TRBV12-3/TRBV12-4; cdr3_length: 17; d_call: TRBD2; cdr3_aa: CASSSGLAGGGADTQYF; cdr3_nt: TGTGCCAGCAGCTCTGGACTAGCGGGGGGCGGCGCAGATACGCAGTATTTT
clone_size: many; j_call: TRBJ2-3; v_call: TRBV5-1; cdr3_length: 12; d_call: -; cdr3_aa: CASQGQTDTQYF; cdr3_nt: TGCGCCAGCCAGGGGCAGACAGATACGCAGTATTTT
clone_size: -; j_call: TRBJ2-1; v_call: TRBV7-9; cdr3_length: 16; d_call: -; cdr3_aa: CASSFELTTSYNEQFF; cdr3_nt: TGTGCCAGCAGCTTCGAGCTAACTACCTCCTACAATGAGCAGTTCTTC
clone_size: many; j_call: TRBJ1-4; v_call: TRBV29-1; cdr3_length: 13; d_call: -; cdr3_aa: CSVVPAGGEKLFF; cdr3_nt: TGCAGCGTTGTCCCGGCGGGGGGAGAAAAACTGTTTTTT
clone_size: few; j_call: TRBJ1-5; v_call: TRBV7-8; cdr3_length: 16; d_call: -; cdr3_aa: CASSSRTGTRGQPQHF; cdr3_nt: TGTGCCAGCAGCTCGAGGACCGGGACGAGGGGACAGCCCCAGCATTTT
clone_size: many; j_call: TRBJ2-5; v_call: TRBV2; cdr3_length: 14; d_call: TRBD1; cdr3_aa: CASTPTGDQETQYF; cdr3_nt: TGTGCCAGCACCCCGACAGGGGACCAAGAGACCCAGTACTTC
clone_size: many; j_call: TRBJ1-2; v_call: TRBV9; cdr3_length: 16; d_call: TRBD1; cdr3_aa: CASSAATGVIDYGYTF; cdr3_nt: TGTGCCAGCAGCGCCGCAACAGGGGTCATTGACTATGGCTACACCTTC
clone_size: -; j_call: TRBJ1-2; v_call: TRBV7-2; cdr3_length: 14; d_call: -; cdr3_aa: CASSLASGESGYTF; cdr3_nt: TGTGCCAGCAGCTTAGCGTCGGGGGAGTCTGGCTACACCTTC
clone_size: -; j_call: TRBJ2-7; v_call: TRBV6-2/TRBV6-3; cdr3_length: 14; d_call: -; cdr3_aa: CASSSTTPSYEQYF; cdr3_nt: TGTGCCAGCAGTTCGACTACACCATCCTACGAGCAGTACTTC
clone_size: few; j_call: TRBJ1-1; v_call: TRBV12-5; cdr3_length: 16; d_call: -; cdr3_aa: CASAQLPGWGTTEAFF; cdr3_nt: TGTGCTAGTGCCCAATTGCCGGGGTGGGGGACCACTGAAGCTTTCTTT
clone_size: many; j_call: TRBJ1-6; v_call: TRBV27; cdr3_length: 14; d_call: -; cdr3_aa: CATTRTPPNSPLHF; cdr3_nt: TGTGCGACCACCAGGACCCCACCCAATTCACCCCTCCACTTT
clone_size: few; j_call: TRBJ1-4; v_call: TRBV4-2; cdr3_length: 13; d_call: -; cdr3_aa: CASSQRTGEKLFF; cdr3_nt: TGTGCCAGCAGCCAACGTACAGGTGAAAAACTGTTTTTT
clone_size: many; j_call: TRBJ2-3; v_call: TRBV27; cdr3_length: 17; d_call: -; cdr3_aa: CASSSSEAGRRRDTQYF; cdr3_nt: TGTGCCAGCAGTTCCTCCGAAGCGGGCCGCAGGAGAGATACGCAGTATTTT
clone_size: many; j_call: TRBJ1-4; v_call: TRBV6-5; cdr3_length: 18; d_call: -; cdr3_aa: CASSYFRMTDGSNEKLFF; cdr3_nt: TGTGCCAGCAGTTACTTCAGGATGACGGACGGATCGAATGAAAAACTGTTTTTT
clone_size: -; j_call: TRBJ1-4; v_call: TRBV4-3; cdr3_length: 15; d_call: TRBD1; cdr3_aa: CASSQDSGTGRKLFF; cdr3_nt: TGCGCCAGCAGCCAAGATTCCGGGACAGGGCGAAAACTGTTTTTT
clone_size: -; j_call: TRBJ1-2; v_call: TRBV4-1; cdr3_length: 13; d_call: -; cdr3_aa: CASSQEYRGSYTF; cdr3_nt: TGCGCCAGCAGCCAAGAGTACAGAGGGAGCTACACCTTC
clone_size: many; j_call: TRBJ2-2; v_call: TRBV6-2/TRBV6-3; cdr3_length: 17; d_call: TRBD2; cdr3_aa: CASSYHPSGGNTGELFF; cdr3_nt: TGTGCCAGCAGTTACCACCCTAGCGGGGGGAACACCGGGGAGCTGTTTTTT
clone_size: few; j_call: TRBJ1-5; v_call: TRBV12-3/TRBV12-4; cdr3_length: 16; d_call: TRBD1; cdr3_aa: CASSSWTGTRNQPQHF; cdr3_nt: TGTGCCAGCAGTTCTTGGACAGGGACCCGCAATCAGCCCCAGCATTTT
clone_size: many; j_call: TRBJ2-3; v_call: TRBV6-6; cdr3_length: 15; d_call: -; cdr3_aa: CASSSLDPPTDTQYF; cdr3_nt: TGTGCCAGCAGTAGCTTGGACCCTCCAACAGATACGCAGTATTTT
clone_size: many; j_call: TRBJ2-3; v_call: TRBV6-4; cdr3_length: 15; d_call: -; cdr3_aa: CASKPQGTSTDTQYF; cdr3_nt: TGTGCCAGCAAGCCGCAGGGAACTAGCACAGATACGCAGTATTTT
clone_size: few; j_call: TRBJ2-7; v_call: TRBV5-1; cdr3_length: 12; d_call: TRBD1; cdr3_aa: CASSFTGAEQYF; cdr3_nt: TGCGCCAGCAGCTTTACAGGGGCCGAGCAGTACTTC
clone_size: -; j_call: TRBJ2-7; v_call: TRBV6-2/TRBV6-3; cdr3_length: 14; d_call: -; cdr3_aa: CASSRSASSGEQYF; cdr3_nt: TGTGCCAGCAGTCGCTCGGCCAGTTCGGGCGAGCAGTACTTC
clone_size: -; j_call: TRBJ1-4; v_call: TRBV7-7; cdr3_length: 15; d_call: -; cdr3_aa: CASSTRGASNEKLFF; cdr3_nt: TGTGCTAGCAGTACCCGGGGAGCTTCTAATGAAAAACTGTTTTTT
clone_size: few; j_call: TRBJ1-1; v_call: TRBV4-2; cdr3_length: 15; d_call: -; cdr3_aa: CASSQVETLNTEAFF; cdr3_nt: TGTGCCAGCAGCCAAGTAGAGACATTGAACACTGAAGCTTTCTTT
clone_size: many; j_call: TRBJ2-7; v_call: TRBV28; cdr3_length: 16; d_call: TRBD1; cdr3_aa: CASSRGTGSFSYEQYF; cdr3_nt: TGTGCCAGCAGTAGGGGGACAGGGAGTTTTTCCTACGAGCAGTACTTC
clone_size: many; j_call: TRBJ2-3; v_call: TRBV20-1; cdr3_length: 16; d_call: -; cdr3_aa: CSARDPQSPGTDTQYF; cdr3_nt: TGCAGTGCTAGAGATCCGCAGTCCCCCGGAACAGATACGCAGTATTTT
clone_size: many; j_call: TRBJ2-1; v_call: TRBV10-3; cdr3_length: 15; d_call: -; cdr3_aa: CAISDRTSSYNEQFF; cdr3_nt: TGTGCCATCAGTGATAGAACTAGTTCCTACAATGAGCAGTTCTTC
clone_size: many; j_call: TRBJ1-4; v_call: TRBV29-1; cdr3_length: 13; d_call: -; cdr3_aa: CSVRPDGREKLFF; cdr3_nt: TGCAGCGTCAGACCCGACGGTCGGGAAAAACTGTTTTTT
clone_size: many; j_call: TRBJ1-4; v_call: TRBV2; cdr3_length: 16; d_call: -; cdr3_aa: CAGRLDSSTTNEKLFF; cdr3_nt: TGTGCCGGAAGACTGGACAGTTCGACAACTAATGAAAAACTGTTTTTT
clone_size: -; j_call: TRBJ2-6; v_call: TRBV6-5; cdr3_length: 17; d_call: -; cdr3_aa: CASRPQTGFSGANVLTF; cdr3_nt: TGTGCCAGCAGGCCCCAGACAGGCTTCTCTGGGGCCAACGTCCTGACTTTC
clone_size: many; j_call: TRBJ1-2; v_call: TRBV28; cdr3_length: 13; d_call: -; cdr3_aa: CASTRDTRYGYTF; cdr3_nt: TGTGCCAGCACCCGAGACACTCGCTATGGCTACACCTTC
clone_size: many; j_call: TRBJ1-2; v_call: TRBV12-3/TRBV12-4; cdr3_length: 16; d_call: -; cdr3_aa: CASSPLQNTHNYGYTF; cdr3_nt: TGTGCCAGCAGTCCCCTCCAGAATACCCACAACTATGGCTACACCTTC
clone_size: many; j_call: TRBJ1-2; v_call: TRBV10-3; cdr3_length: 12; d_call: TRBD1; cdr3_aa: CAIAGGDYGYTF; cdr3_nt: TGTGCCATCGCAGGGGGTGACTATGGCTACACCTTC
clone_size: few; j_call: TRBJ2-5; v_call: TRBV10-3; cdr3_length: 13; d_call: -; cdr3_aa: CAISRDIQETQYF; cdr3_nt: TGTGCCATCAGTAGGGACATTCAAGAGACCCAGTACTTC